The rows below give T cell receptor beta chains drawn from one sample of a study of T-cell reconstitution after alpha-beta-depleted transplantation in children. TCRdb re-analysed the PCR reads in MiXCR, keeping a single row per CDR3 protein. There are about 400,000 distinct CDR3 sequences in the sample; around 15% occur only once, and 25% to 35% lies in the top ten. The sequencing here drew on PBMCs, mostly from graft donor cells, taken 360 days after TCRalphabeta/CD19-depleted stem cell transplant. Receptors originate from a boy under three years old who had a stem cell transplant for Wiskott-Aldrich syndrome, so the T cells may come from the graft donor. CDR3s include the opening cysteine and the closing phenylalanine or tryptophan. The D gene is left open where the match is weak.

CDR3 protein,V gene,J gene,D gene
CASSQDEGRGETQYF,TRBV4-1,TRBJ2-5,TRBD2
CASRQGGGPPSYEQYF,TRBV27,TRBJ2-7,TRBD1
CASTSDRHEQYF,TRBV5-1,TRBJ2-7,TRBD1
CASRGGRRLAGGSSYNEQFF,TRBV12-3/TRBV12-4,TRBJ2-1,TRBD2
CASSFNTGLASTESYEQYF,TRBV11-2,TRBJ2-7,TRBD2
CASSRSLFGPYKYF,TRBV5-1,TRBJ2-7,NA
CASRTLGTGLTGELFF,TRBV5-6,TRBJ2-2,TRBD1
CASSSPRVRETQYF,TRBV7-8,TRBJ2-5,NA
CATSDLHGTSETYNEQFF,TRBV24-1,TRBJ2-1,TRBD2
CASSPPGLAEETQYF,TRBV9,TRBJ2-5,TRBD2
CASSRLVRENTGELFF,TRBV5-1,TRBJ2-2,NA
CASSLVAGVFTDTQYF,TRBV27,TRBJ2-3,TRBD2
CASSTRLAGGSLTYNEQFF,TRBV9,TRBJ2-1,TRBD2
CASSLISRAEQFF,TRBV12-3/TRBV12-4,TRBJ2-1,NA
CSARGPSGSGSYEQYF,TRBV20-1,TRBJ2-7,TRBD2
CASSLGAGGLTDTQYF,TRBV7-6,TRBJ2-3,TRBD2
CASREEGRGYQETQYF,TRBV12-3/TRBV12-4,TRBJ2-5,TRBD2
CASSRGSSETQYF,TRBV7-9,TRBJ2-5,NA
CASSPSGRTYNEQFF,TRBV12-3/TRBV12-4,TRBJ2-1,TRBD2
CASSTGGLSYEQYF,TRBV19,TRBJ2-7,TRBD1
CASSYRVKELFF,TRBV6-2/TRBV6-3,TRBJ2-2,NA
CASSPPAGGGYGYTF,TRBV18,TRBJ1-2,TRBD1
CASSHTPGEQYF,TRBV11-2,TRBJ2-7,NA
CATGKQGYSYNEQFF,TRBV24-1,TRBJ2-1,NA
CASTLERMSTDTQYF,TRBV2,TRBJ2-3,NA
CASSFEGHQPQHF,TRBV12-3/TRBV12-4,TRBJ1-5,NA
CAISEWGGPFQETQYF,TRBV10-3,TRBJ2-5,TRBD2
CASTLGEGSYNEQFF,TRBV12-3/TRBV12-4,TRBJ2-1,TRBD2
CASSLASGSWNEQFF,TRBV5-1,TRBJ2-1,TRBD2
CSASLGRRATQYF,TRBV20-1,TRBJ2-5,NA
CASSLWDYYGYTF,TRBV14,TRBJ1-2,NA
CASSGSGRSTGELFF,TRBV3-1,TRBJ2-2,TRBD2
CASSLALRQGYEQYF,TRBV11-2,TRBJ2-7,TRBD1
CASSLTGHNSPLHF,TRBV5-6,TRBJ1-6,NA
CAISGDSYYGYTF,TRBV10-3,TRBJ1-2,NA
CASFQGGVWWQFF,TRBV6-5,TRBJ2-1,NA
CSVDSRSLGQETQYF,TRBV29-1,TRBJ2-5,NA
CAIKRGGTDTQYF,TRBV10-3,TRBJ2-3,NA
CAWRGGQGNPNEQFF,TRBV30,TRBJ2-1,TRBD1
CASGFDPTDTQYF,TRBV7-2,TRBJ2-3,NA
CATSVLGPMNTGELFF,TRBV24-1,TRBJ2-2,NA
CASSLWQSEHEQYF,TRBV28,TRBJ2-7,NA
CASSLAPHNTQYF,TRBV11-2,TRBJ2-3,NA
CASSYRGNSPLHF,TRBV6-5,TRBJ1-6,NA
CASSLRTFGSYEQYF,TRBV4-3,TRBJ2-7,NA
CASSLRPTGELFF,TRBV5-1,TRBJ2-2,NA
CASSQTSGMYNEQFF,TRBV7-2,TRBJ2-1,TRBD2
CASSLIGTRNSPLHF,TRBV7-9,TRBJ1-6,NA
CASSLAVSLSYNEQFF,TRBV5-1,TRBJ2-1,NA
CASSPGWGRPMNTEAFF,TRBV7-9,TRBJ1-1,NA
CASSYSTVNTGELFF,TRBV6-7,TRBJ2-2,NA
CASSQIQNPYNEQFF,TRBV4-3,TRBJ2-1,NA
CASGTESTDTQYF,TRBV12-5,TRBJ2-3,NA